One and the same sample provided the 20 T cell receptor beta chains below, sequenced in a study of shared clonotypes between healthy human individuals. Produced via immunoSEQ multiplex PCR; TCRdb's table is partial and in-frame only. The sample lists about 1.5 million clones; under 99% were seen once. The material sequenced was naive CD4+ T cells sorted from blood. Subset given: CD45RA+ positively selected. These receptors were obtained from a man aged 25 to 40 in good health.

V usage is TRBV2 and J usage is TRBJ1-4; 10 bases match TRBD1. Germline CDR1 and CDR2: SNHLY and FYNNEI. The CDR3 is 13 residues long. Germline trimming cut 7 bases from V and 7 bases from J; bases unmatched to any gene: 3. The CDR3 coding sequence is TGTGCCAGCAAACGGGACAGGGGTGAAAAACTGTTTTTT. It is translated as CASKRDRGEKLFF.

V is TRBV5-1 and J is TRBJ2-5; D call uncertain. This CDR3 is built from 14 residues. V was cut by 0 bases and J by 1 base, with 7 bases left in between. The germline CDR1 and CDR2 sequences are SGHRS and YFSETQ. CDR3 DNA: TGCGCCAGCAGCTTGGCACCGGCCCAAGAGACCCAGTACTTC. Protein: CASSLAPAQETQYF.

This clone was seen once. The chain joins TRBV6-5 to TRBJ2-2; TRBD2 agrees at 8 bases. The germline gives CDR1 MNHEY, CDR2 SVGAGI. Losses at the gene ends were 10 bases for V and 4 bases for J; bases not matched to a gene: 5. The CDR3 is 13 amino acids. CDR3 sequence reads: CATGRAGTGELFF. In nucleotides, the CDR3 is TGTGCCACCGGGAGGGCGGGCACCGGGGAGCTGTTTTTT.

This chain connects TRBV9 to TRBJ1-1; D is possibly TRBD1 (5 bases). The germline V and J ends were trimmed by 0 bases and 3 bases, with 12 bases remaining between them. CDR1 SGDLS and CDR2 YYNGEE come from the germline V gene. This CDR3 comprises 15 residues. In DNA, the CDR3 is TGTGCCAGCAGCGTAGTTCCAGGGTGGGACACTGAAGCTTTCTTT. It is translated as CASSVVPGWDTEAFF.

The chain joins TRBV19 to TRBJ1-3; 8 nucleotides align to TRBD1. The germline V gene encodes CDR1 LNHDA and CDR2 SQIVND (reference sequence). The CDR3 length is 15 residues. The V gene end was trimmed by 9 bases and the J gene end by 0 bases; junction bases not matched to a gene: 7. The CDR3 DNA reads as TGTGCCAGCACGCGACAGGGGAGCTCTGGAAACACCATATATTTT. Protein sequence: CASTRQGSSGNTIYF.

This clone appeared a single time. The chain combines TRBV28 with TRBJ2-1, with 9 nucleotides matching TRBD1. The CDR3 spans 13 residues. V trimming: 6 bases; J trimming: 8 bases; junction bases outside the gene matches: 5. CDR1 and CDR2 (germline): MDHEN, SYDVKM. CDR3 nucleotides: TGTGCCAGCAGCCACAGGGGGCGCGATGAGCAGTTCTTC. Protein product: CASSHRGRDEQFF.

The chain links TRBV7-9 to TRBJ2-1, with TRBD2 identical over 10 bases. The CDR3 length is 12 residues. Trimming at V came to 5 bases and at J to 9 bases, leaving 1 base not matched to a gene. Germline CDR1 and CDR2: SEHNR and FQNEAQ (reference sequence). Here the CDR3 DNA reads TGTGCCAGCAGCCGGACTAGCGGTGAGCAGTTCTTC. It yields the protein CASSRTSGEQFF. Full variable domain (outside the CDR3, taken from reference TRBV7-9 and TRBJ2-1): DTGVSQNPRHKITKRGQNVTFRCDPISEHNRLYWYRQTLGQGPEFLTYFQNEAQLEKSRLLSDRFSAERPKGSFSTLEIQRTEQGDSAMYLCASSRTSGEQFFGPGTRLTVL.

The chain links TRBV18 to TRBJ1-1; D gene uncertain. This CDR3 is built from 12 residues. Germline CDR1 KGHSH, CDR2 LQKENI. Deletions cut 6 bases from V and 1 base from J, with 6 bases between. CDR3 region: CASSNRNTEAFF. CDR3 DNA: TGTGCCAGCTCTAACAGGAACACTGAAGCTTTCTTT.

V and J are TRBV5-1 and TRBJ2-5; a weak D match, TRBD2 (6 bases). CDR1 and CDR2 (germline): SGHRS, YFSETQ. The CDR3 loop spans 15 amino acids. Between the trimmed V and J ends, which lost 4 bases and 5 bases, there was a span of 18 bases. DNA for the CDR3: TGCGCCAGCAGCAAGGGCCCCGGGGGTGGGGAGACCCAGTACTTC. The encoded protein is CASSKGPGGGETQYF.

The chain is built from TRBV12-5 and TRBJ2-1; D not resolved. Looked up from germline, CDR1 is LGHNT and CDR2 is FRNRAP. This CDR3 is 14 amino acids long. Trimming took 2 bases from V and 4 from J, leaving 9 bases between them. The chain's CDR3 is CASGLSNWYNEQFF. Here the CDR3 DNA reads TGTGCTAGTGGTTTGTCAAACTGGTACAATGAGCAGTTCTTC.

The genes are TRBV4-3 and TRBJ2-7; 7 bases align to TRBD1. CDR1 and CDR2 (germline): LGHNA, YSLEER. The CDR3 covers 17 residues. J was trimmed by 2 bases and V by 1 base; bases with no gene match: 11. CDR3 sequence: CASSQGNSGTVAYEQYF. The DNA for the CDR3 is TGCGCCAGCAGCCAAGGGAATTCCGGGACAGTCGCCTACGAGCAGTACTTC.

A remark on this clone: The same CDR3 can be traced to other DNA sequences in this sample. This chain links TRBV5-4 with TRBJ2-7, with D perhaps matching TRBD1 (5 bases). The germline V gene has CDR1 SGHNT and CDR2 YYREEE (reference sequence). There are 13 residues in the CDR3. The V gene lost 5 bases and the J gene lost 4 bases, with 13 bases spanning the gap. This CDR3 is CASSPGLSYEQYF. The CDR3 DNA reads TGTGCCAGCAGTCCAGGGTTAAGTTACGAGCAGTACTTC.

The rearrangement links TRBV5-1 to TRBJ2-1, with 11 nucleotides matching TRBD2. CDR1 SGHRS and CDR2 YFSETQ come from the germline V gene. The V segment lost 0 bases and the J segment 4 bases; nucleotides outside the gene matches: 9. This CDR3 has 18 amino acids. The CDR3 DNA reads as TGCGCCAGCAGCTTGGACCCCCTAGCGGGAGGAGCGTACAATGAGCAGTTCTTC. Translated, it gives CASSLDPLAGGAYNEQFF.

This chain links TRBV11-2 with TRBJ2-2; D is uncertain. CDR1 is SGHAT, CDR2 FQNNGV, per germline. The CDR3 spans 11 residues. Trimming removed 5 bases from V and 10 bases from J, with 8 bases in between. The CDR3 DNA reads TGTGCCAGCAGCCCCCGTCTGGAGCTGTTTTTT. Translation: CASSPRLELFF.

The rearrangement joins TRBV4-3 to TRBJ2-1, with D perhaps matching TRBD1 (6 bases). In germline, CDR1 is LGHNA, CDR2 YSLEER. This CDR3 contains 16 residues. The V gene lost 3 bases and the J gene lost 8 bases, with 20 bases spanning the gap. CDR3 protein: CASSHDGGQEHYEQFF. The CDR3 DNA reads as TGCGCCAGCAGCCACGATGGGGGACAAGAGCACTATGAGCAGTTCTTC.

This chain joins TRBV27 and TRBJ2-7, with 8 bases identical to TRBD2. CDR3 length equals 15 residues. Trimming at V came to 3 bases and at J to 0 bases, leaving 4 bases not matched to a gene. Germline CDR1 is MNHEY and CDR2 is SMNVEV (reference sequence). The CDR3 DNA is TGTGCCAGCAGTTTTAGCGGGACAAGCTCCTACGAGCAGTACTTC. It is translated as CASSFSGTSSYEQYF.

This chain links TRBV10-1 with TRBJ2-3; TRBD2 aligns across 9 bases. The CDR3 is 16 amino acids. V dropped 3 bases and J dropped 2; count of bases not matched to a gene: 6. CDR1 is WNHNN and CDR2 is SYGVQD in the germline V gene (reference sequence). Here the CDR3 reads CASSDHAGGTTDTQYF. CDR3 in DNA: TGCGCCAGCAGTGATCATGCGGGAGGGACCACAGATACGCAGTATTTT.

This chain links TRBV7-8 with TRBJ2-3, with TRBD2 matching 9 bases. The V gene's germline CDR1 is SGHVS and CDR2 FQNEAQ. The CDR3 is 15 amino acids. V shed 5 bases, J shed 1 base, and the junction held 4 bases outside the gene matches. In DNA form, the CDR3 reads TGTGCCAGCAGCGCCCGACTAGCGGGCACAGATACGCAGTATTTT. This gives the protein CASSARLAGTDTQYF.

The chain recombines TRBV29-1 with TRBJ2-3; 7 nucleotides align to TRBD2. CDR3 length equals 16 residues. In germline, CDR1 is SQVTM, CDR2 ANQGSEA. With V trimmed by 6 bases and J by 0 bases, 12 bases remained unmatched. The CDR3 loop reads CSVLPGFSGSTDTQYF. CDR3 in DNA: TGCAGCGTGTTACCCGGGTTTAGCGGGAGCACAGATACGCAGTATTTT.

Concerning this clone: The sample contains more than one DNA sequence encoding this CDR3. The rearrangement uses TRBV18 and TRBJ2-2; D gene unclear. The CDR3 contains 12 residues. V lost 2 bases and J 3 bases, leaving 1 base between the germline ends. The germline V gene encodes CDR1 KGHSH and CDR2 LQKENI. DNA of the CDR3: TGTGCCAGCTCACCATACACCGGGGAGCTGTTTTTT. It specifies CASSPYTGELFF. The whole variable domain, filled in from reference TRBV18 and TRBJ2-2, reads NAGVMQNPRHLVRRRGQEARLRCSPMKGHSHVYWYRQLPEEGLKFMVYLQKENIIDESGMPKERFSAEFPKEGPSILRIQQVVRGDSAAYFCASSPYTGELFFGEGSRLTVL.